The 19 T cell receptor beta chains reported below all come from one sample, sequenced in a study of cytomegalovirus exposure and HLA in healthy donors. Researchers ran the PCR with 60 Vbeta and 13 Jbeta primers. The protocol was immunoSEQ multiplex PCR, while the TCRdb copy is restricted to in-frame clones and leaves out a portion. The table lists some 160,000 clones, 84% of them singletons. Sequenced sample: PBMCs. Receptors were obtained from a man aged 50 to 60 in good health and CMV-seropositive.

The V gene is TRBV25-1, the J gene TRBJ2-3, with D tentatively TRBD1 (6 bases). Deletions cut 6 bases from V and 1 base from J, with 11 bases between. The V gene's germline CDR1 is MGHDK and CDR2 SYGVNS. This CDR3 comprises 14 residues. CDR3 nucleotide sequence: TGTGCCAGCAGACAGGGCTCTCGCACAGATACGCAGTATTTT. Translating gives CASRQGSRTDTQYF.

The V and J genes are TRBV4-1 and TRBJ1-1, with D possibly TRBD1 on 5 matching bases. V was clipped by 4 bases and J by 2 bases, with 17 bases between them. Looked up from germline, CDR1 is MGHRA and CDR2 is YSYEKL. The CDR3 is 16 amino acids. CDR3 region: CASSPALTDFNTEAFF. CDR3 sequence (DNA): TGCGCCAGCAGCCCCGCCCTGACAGATTTCAACACTGAAGCTTTCTTT.

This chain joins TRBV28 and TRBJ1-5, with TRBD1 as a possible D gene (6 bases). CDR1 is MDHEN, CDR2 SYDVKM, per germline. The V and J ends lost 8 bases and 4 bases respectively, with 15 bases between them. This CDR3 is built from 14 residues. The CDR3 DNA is TGTGCCAGCGGAGGACAGACGAAGAATCAGCCCCAGCATTTT. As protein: CASGGQTKNQPQHF.

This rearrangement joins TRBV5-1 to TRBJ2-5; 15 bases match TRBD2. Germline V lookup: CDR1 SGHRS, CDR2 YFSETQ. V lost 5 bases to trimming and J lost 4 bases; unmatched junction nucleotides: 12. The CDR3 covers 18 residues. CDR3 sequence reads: CASRRTGTSGRWGETQYF. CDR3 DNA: TGCGCCAGCAGGAGAACAGGGACTAGCGGGAGGTGGGGAGAGACCCAGTACTTC. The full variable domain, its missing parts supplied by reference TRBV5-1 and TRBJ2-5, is KAGVTQTPRYLIKTRGQQVTLSCSPISGHRSVSWYQQTPGQGLQFLFEYFSETQRNKGNFPGRFSGRQFSNSRSEMNVSTLELGDSALYLCASRRTGTSGRWGETQYFGPGTRLLVL.

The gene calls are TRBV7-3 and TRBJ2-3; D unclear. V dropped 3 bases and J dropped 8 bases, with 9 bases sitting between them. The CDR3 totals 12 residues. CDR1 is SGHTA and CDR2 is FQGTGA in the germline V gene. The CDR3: CASSLGVGTQYF. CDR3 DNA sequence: TGTGCCAGCAGCTTGGGCGTCGGTACGCAGTATTTT. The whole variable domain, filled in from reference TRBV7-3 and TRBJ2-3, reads GAGVSQTPSNKVTEKGKYVELRCDPISGHTALYWYRQSLGQGPEFLIYFQGTGAADDSGLPNDRFFAVRPEGSVSTLKIQRTERGDSAVYLCASSLGVGTQYFGPGTRLTVL.

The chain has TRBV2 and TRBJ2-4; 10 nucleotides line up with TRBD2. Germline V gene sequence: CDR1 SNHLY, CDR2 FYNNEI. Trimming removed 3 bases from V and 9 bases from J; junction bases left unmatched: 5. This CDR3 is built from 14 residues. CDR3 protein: CASSETSGPGIQYF. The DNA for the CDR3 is TGTGCCAGCAGTGAGACTAGCGGGCCGGGCATTCAGTACTTC. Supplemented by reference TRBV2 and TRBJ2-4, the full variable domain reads EPEVTQTPSHQVTQMGQEVILRCVPISNHLYFYWYRQILGQKVEFLVSFYNNEISEKSEIFDDQFSVERPDGSNFTLKIRSTKLEDSAMYFCASSETSGPGIQYFGAGTRLSVL.

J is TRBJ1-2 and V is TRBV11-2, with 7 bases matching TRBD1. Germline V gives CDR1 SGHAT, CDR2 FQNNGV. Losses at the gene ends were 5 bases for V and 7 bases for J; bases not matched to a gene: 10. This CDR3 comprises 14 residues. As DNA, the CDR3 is TGTGCCAGCAGCAAAATCGACAGGGTGGGTGGCTACACCTTC. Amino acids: CASSKIDRVGGYTF. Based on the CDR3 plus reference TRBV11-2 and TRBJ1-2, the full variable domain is EAGVAQSPRYKIIEKRQSVAFWCNPISGHATLYWYQQILGQGPKLLIQFQNNGVVDDSQLPKDRFSAERLKGVDSTLKIQPAKLEDSAVYLCASSKIDRVGGYTFGSGTRLTVV.

The CDR3 DNA sequence: TGCAGCGTGGCCCGACAAGAGACCCAGTACTTC. Residues: CSVARQETQYF. The chain carries TRBV29-1 and TRBJ2-5; no reliable D call. The V and J ends lost 6 bases and 2 bases respectively, with 7 bases between them. There are 11 residues in the CDR3. Germline V gene lookup returns CDR1 SQVTM and CDR2 ANQGSEA.

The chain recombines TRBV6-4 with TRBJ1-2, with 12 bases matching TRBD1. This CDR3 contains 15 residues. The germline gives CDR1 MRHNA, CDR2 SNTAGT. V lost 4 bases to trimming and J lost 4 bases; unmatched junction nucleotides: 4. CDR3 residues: CASSGDRGRLYGYTF. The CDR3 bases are TGTGCCAGCAGTGGGGACAGGGGGCGCCTCTATGGCTACACCTTC.

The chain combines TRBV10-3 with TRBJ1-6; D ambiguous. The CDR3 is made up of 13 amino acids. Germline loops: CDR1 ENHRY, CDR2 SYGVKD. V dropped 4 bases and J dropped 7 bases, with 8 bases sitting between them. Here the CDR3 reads CAISGPGNSPLHF. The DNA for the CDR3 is TGTGCCATCAGTGGACCGGGGAATTCACCCCTCCACTTT.

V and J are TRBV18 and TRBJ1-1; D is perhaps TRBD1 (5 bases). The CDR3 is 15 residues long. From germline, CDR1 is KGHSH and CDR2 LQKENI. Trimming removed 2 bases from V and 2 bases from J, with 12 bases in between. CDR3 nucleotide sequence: TGTGCCAGCTCACCAGGGGCAGGGCCCAACACTGAAGCTTTCTTT. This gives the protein CASSPGAGPNTEAFF.

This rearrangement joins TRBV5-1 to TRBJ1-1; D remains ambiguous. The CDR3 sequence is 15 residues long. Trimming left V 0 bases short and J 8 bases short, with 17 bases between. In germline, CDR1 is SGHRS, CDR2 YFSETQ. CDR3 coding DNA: TGCGCCAGCAGCTTGGCCAATTGGGCAGGCGGGGAAGCTTTCTTT. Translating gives CASSLANWAGGEAFF.

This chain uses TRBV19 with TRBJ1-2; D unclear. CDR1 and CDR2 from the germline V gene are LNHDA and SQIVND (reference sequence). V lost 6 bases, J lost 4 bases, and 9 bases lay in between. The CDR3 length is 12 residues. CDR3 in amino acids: CASSLAGYGYTF. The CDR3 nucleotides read TGTGCCAGTAGCCTCGCCGGCTATGGCTACACCTTC.

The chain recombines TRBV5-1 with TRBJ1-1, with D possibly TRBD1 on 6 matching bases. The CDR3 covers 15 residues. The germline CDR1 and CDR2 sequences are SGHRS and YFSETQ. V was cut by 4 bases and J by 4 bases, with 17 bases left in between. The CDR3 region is CASSLKVGATTEAFF. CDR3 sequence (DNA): TGCGCCAGCAGCCTAAAGGTGGGGGCGACCACTGAAGCTTTCTTT.

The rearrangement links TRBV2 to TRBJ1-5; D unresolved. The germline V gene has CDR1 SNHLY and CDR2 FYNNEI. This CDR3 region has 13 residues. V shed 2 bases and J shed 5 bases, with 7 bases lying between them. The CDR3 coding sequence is TGTGCCAGCAGTGAACAGAAACATCAGCCCCAGCATTTT. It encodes CASSEQKHQPQHF.

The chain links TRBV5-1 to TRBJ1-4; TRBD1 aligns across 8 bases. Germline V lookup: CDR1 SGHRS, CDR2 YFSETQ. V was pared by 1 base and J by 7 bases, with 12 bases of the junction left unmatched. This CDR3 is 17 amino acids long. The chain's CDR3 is CASSLSRGRDSGEKLFF. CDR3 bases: TGCGCCAGCAGCTTGTCCAGGGGGCGGGATTCGGGTGAAAAACTGTTTTTT.

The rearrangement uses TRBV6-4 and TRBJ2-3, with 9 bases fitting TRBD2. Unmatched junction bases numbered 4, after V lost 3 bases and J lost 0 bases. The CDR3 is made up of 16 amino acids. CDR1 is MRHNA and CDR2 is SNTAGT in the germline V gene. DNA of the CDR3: TGTGCCAGCAGTGAAAGGCTAGCGGGGAGCACAGATACGCAGTATTTT. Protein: CASSERLAGSTDTQYF.

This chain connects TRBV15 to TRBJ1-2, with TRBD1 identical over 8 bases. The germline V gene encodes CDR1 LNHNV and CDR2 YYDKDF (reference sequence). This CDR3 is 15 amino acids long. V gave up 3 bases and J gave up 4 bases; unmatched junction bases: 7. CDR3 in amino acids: CATSSGQGPGYGYTF. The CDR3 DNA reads TGTGCCACCAGCAGTGGACAGGGCCCCGGCTATGGCTACACCTTC.

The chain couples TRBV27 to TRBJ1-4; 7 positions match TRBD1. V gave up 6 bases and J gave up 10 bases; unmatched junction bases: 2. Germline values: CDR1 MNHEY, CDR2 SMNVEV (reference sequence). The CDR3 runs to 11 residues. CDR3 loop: CASRRQGKLFF. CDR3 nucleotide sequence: TGTGCCAGCAGAAGACAGGGAAAACTGTTTTTT. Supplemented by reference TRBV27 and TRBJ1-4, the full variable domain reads EAQVTQNPRYLITVTGKKLTVTCSQNMNHEYMSWYRQDPGLGLRQIYYSMNVEVTDKGDVPEGYKVSRKEKRNFPLILESPSPNQTSLYFCASRRQGKLFFGSGTQLSVL.